Here is one TCR beta chain with its context. This record comes from a study of blood T cell repertoires in COVID-19. The overall study: COVID-19 samples from acute and convalescent phases originated in the United States, Italy and Spain. T cells, B-cell-depleted T cells, or PBMCs supplied cDNA or gDNA.

Methods used by the authors: Cell counts per sample came from amplifying reference gene primers. Clones were sequenced by immunoSEQ multiplex PCR, and TCRdb holds only the in-frame ones, with some missing. V and J calls and clone size are those listed in that table; D and trimming were worked out from the DNA. In the table there are more than 70,000 clones, around 86% of which are singletons. The CDR3 covers 14 residues. Looked up from germline, CDR1 is SGHNT and CDR2 is YYREEE (reference sequence). Trimming stripped 9 bases from V and 1 base from J, with 17 bases between. Sequenced: peripheral blood. The rearrangement links TRBV5-4 to TRBJ2-7; D may be TRBD2 (7 bases). The clonotype originates from a man aged 50 to 59 with active or convalescent COVID-19. CDR3 DNA: TGTGCCACCGCGGAGGGGGGGATGTCCTACGAGCAGTACTTC. The encoded protein is CATAEGGMSYEQYF.